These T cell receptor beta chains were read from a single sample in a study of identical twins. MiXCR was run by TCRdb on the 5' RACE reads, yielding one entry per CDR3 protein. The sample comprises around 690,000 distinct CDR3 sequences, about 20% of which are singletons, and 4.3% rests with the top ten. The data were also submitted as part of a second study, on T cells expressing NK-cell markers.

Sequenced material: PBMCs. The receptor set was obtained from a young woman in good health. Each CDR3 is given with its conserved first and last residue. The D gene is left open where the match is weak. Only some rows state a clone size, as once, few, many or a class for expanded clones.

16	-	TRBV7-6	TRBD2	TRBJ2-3	CASSLGERGGPDTQYF	TGTGCCAGCAGCTTAGGGGAGCGGGGGGGGCCAGATACGCAGTATTTT
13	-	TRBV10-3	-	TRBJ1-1	CAINGDLNTEAFF	TGTGCCATCAATGGGGACCTGAACACTGAAGCTTTCTTT
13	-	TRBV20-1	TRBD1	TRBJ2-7	CSARGTADYEQYF	TGCAGTGCTAGGGGGACAGCGGACTACGAGCAGTACTTC
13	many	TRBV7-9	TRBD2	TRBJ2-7	CASSLLAGYEQYF	TGTGCCAGCAGCTTGCTAGCGGGCTACGAGCAGTACTTC
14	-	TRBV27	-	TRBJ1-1	CASSRRRHDTEAFF	TGTGCCAGCAGTCGCCGGCGGCATGACACTGAAGCTTTCTTT
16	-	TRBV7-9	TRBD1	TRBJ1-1	CASSLDQGAVYTEAFF	TGTGCCAGCAGCTTAGACCAGGGGGCCGTATACACTGAAGCTTTCTTT
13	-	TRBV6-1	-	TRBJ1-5	CASSPHADQPQHF	TGTGCCAGCAGTCCACACGCTGATCAGCCCCAGCATTTT
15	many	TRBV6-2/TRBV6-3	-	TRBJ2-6	CASSYTSSGANVLTF	TGTGCCAGCAGTTACACTAGCTCTGGGGCCAACGTCCTGACTTTC
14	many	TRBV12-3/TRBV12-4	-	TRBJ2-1	CASSLKVTANEQFF	TGTGCCAGCAGTTTGAAGGTGACGGCTAATGAGCAGTTCTTC
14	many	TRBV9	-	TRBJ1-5	CASSVGVETQAQHF	TGTGCCAGCAGCGTAGGCGTAGAGACTCAGGCCCAGCATTTT
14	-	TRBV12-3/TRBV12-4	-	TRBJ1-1	CASSTRASNTEAFF	TGTGCCAGCAGTACGCGGGCCTCGAACACTGAAGCTTTCTTT
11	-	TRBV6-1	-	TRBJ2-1	CASTDYYEQFF	TGTGCCAGCACGGACTACTATGAGCAGTTCTTC
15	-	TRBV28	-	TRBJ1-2	CASSSRQEGLYGYTF	TGTGCCAGCAGTTCTCGACAGGAGGGCCTCTATGGCTACACCTTC
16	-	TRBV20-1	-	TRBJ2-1	CSARDPRWEEPNEQFF	TGCAGTGCTAGAGATCCTAGGTGGGAAGAACCCAATGAGCAGTTCTTC
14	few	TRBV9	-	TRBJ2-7	CASSVGNRAYEQYF	TGTGCCAGCAGCGTAGGAAACCGGGCCTACGAGCAGTACTTC
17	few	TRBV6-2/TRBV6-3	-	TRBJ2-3	CASSYNTRWGSTDTQYF	TGTGCCAGCAGTTACAATACGCGTTGGGGTTCCACAGATACGCAGTATTTT
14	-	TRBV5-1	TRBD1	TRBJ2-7	CASRPGTGLYEQYF	TGCGCCAGCAGACCCGGGACAGGGCTCTACGAGCAGTACTTC
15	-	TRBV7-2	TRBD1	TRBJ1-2	CASSLGGTGSWGYTF	TGTGCCAGCAGCTTAGGCGGGACAGGTTCTTGGGGCTACACCTTC
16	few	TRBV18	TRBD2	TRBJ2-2	CASSPSLAVDAGELFF	TGTGCCAGCTCACCCTCACTAGCGGTCGACGCCGGGGAGCTGTTTTTT
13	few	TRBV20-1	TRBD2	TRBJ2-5	CSARTSGKETQYF	TGCAGTGCTAGAACTAGCGGCAAAGAGACCCAGTACTTC
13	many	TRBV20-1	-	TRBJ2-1	CSARRRGLNEQFF	TGCAGTGCTAGACGGCGGGGGCTCAATGAGCAGTTCTTC
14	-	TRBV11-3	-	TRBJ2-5	CASSIPSSEETQYF	TGTGCCAGCAGCATCCCTAGCAGCGAAGAGACCCAGTACTTC
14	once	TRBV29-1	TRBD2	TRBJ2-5	CSVRRLAGQETQYF	TGCAGCGTACGCCGACTAGCGGGGCAAGAGACCCAGTACTTC
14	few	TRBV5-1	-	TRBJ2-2	CASSFGPASGELFF	TGCGCCAGCAGCTTCGGGCCAGCCTCAGGGGAGCTGTTTTTT
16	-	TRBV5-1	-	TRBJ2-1	CASSLEGVPSYNEQFF	TGCGCCAGCAGCTTGGAGGGAGTGCCGTCCTACAATGAGCAGTTCTTC
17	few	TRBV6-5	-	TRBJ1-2	CASSYGAVYGRNYGYTF	TGTGCCAGCAGTTACGGGGCTGTGTATGGGCGGAACTATGGCTACACCTTC
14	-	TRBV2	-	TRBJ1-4	CAGQDRTYTGKLFF	TGTGCCGGACAAGACAGGACCTATACAGGGAAACTGTTTTTT
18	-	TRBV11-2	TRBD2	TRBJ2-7	CASSVFRLAESKIYEQYF	TGTGCCAGCAGTGTCTTCCGACTAGCGGAGTCCAAAATCTACGAGCAGTACTTC
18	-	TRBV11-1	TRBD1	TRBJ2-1	CASSLSGTGAGGYNEQFF	TGTGCCAGCAGCCTATCCGGGACAGGGGCTGGCGGGTACAATGAGCAGTTCTTC
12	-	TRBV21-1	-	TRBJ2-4	CASSKEKGIQYF	TGTGCCAGCAGCAAAGAAAAGGGCATTCAGTACTTC
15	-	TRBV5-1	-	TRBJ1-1	CASSLQMGMNTEAFF	TGCGCCAGCAGCTTACAGATGGGGATGAACACTGAAGCTTTCTTT
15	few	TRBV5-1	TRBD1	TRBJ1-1	CASSTDYRGGTEAFF	TGCGCCAGCAGCACGGACTACAGGGGAGGCACTGAAGCTTTCTTT
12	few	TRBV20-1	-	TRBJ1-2	CSASRVVYGYTF	TGCAGTGCTAGTCGGGTTGTCTATGGCTACACCTTC
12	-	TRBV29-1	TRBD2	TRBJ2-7	CSGTSGRYEQYF	TGCAGCGGGACTAGCGGGAGGTACGAGCAGTACTTC
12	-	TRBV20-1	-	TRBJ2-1	CSAGRSPNEQFF	TGCAGTGCCGGGCGCAGCCCCAATGAGCAGTTCTTC
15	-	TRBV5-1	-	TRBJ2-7	CASSLSVLPPYEQYF	TGCGCCAGCAGCTTGAGTGTTTTACCCCCCTACGAGCAGTACTTC
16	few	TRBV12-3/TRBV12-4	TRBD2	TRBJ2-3	CASSLGTSILPDTQYF	TGTGCCAGCAGTCTCGGGACTAGCATCCTCCCAGATACGCAGTATTTT
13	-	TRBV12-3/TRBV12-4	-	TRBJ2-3	CASSFLGADTQYF	TGTGCCAGCAGTTTCCTAGGGGCAGATACGCAGTATTTT
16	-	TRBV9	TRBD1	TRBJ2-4	CASSAHRGPTKNIQYF	TGTGCCAGCAGCGCACACAGGGGGCCGACCAAAAACATTCAGTACTTC
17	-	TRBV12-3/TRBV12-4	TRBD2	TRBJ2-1	CASSPRTSGGLYNEQFF	TGTGCCAGCAGTCCTCGGACTAGCGGGGGGCTCTACAATGAGCAGTTCTTC
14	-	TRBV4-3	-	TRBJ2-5	CASSQVMREETQYF	TGCGCCAGCAGCCAAGTTATGCGGGAAGAGACCCAGTACTTC
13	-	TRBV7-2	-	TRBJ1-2	CASSLVGDRGYTF	TGTGCCAGCAGCTTAGTTGGGGATCGGGGCTACACCTTC
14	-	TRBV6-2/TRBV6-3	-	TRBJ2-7	CASSYWTRIYEQYF	TGTGCCAGCAGTTACTGGACCCGAATCTACGAGCAGTACTTC
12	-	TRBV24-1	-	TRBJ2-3	CATSDFSDTQYF	TGTGCCACCAGTGATTTCTCAGATACGCAGTATTTT
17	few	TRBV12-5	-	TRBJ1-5	CASGSGRPGGVNQPQHF	TGTGCTAGTGGTTCGGGGAGACCCGGCGGCGTGAATCAGCCCCAGCATTTT